Presented here are 18 T cell receptor beta chains from one specimen sequenced in a study of blood T cell repertoires in COVID-19. Using immunoSEQ multiplex PCR, the repertoire was profiled, and TCRdb retains in-frame clones only, with some absent. The sample includes 200,000 to 250,000 clones, 82% of them seen just once. The sample was peripheral blood. The source of these receptors is a woman older than 75 with acute or convalescent COVID-19.

This chain connects TRBV7-3 to TRBJ1-6; D is perhaps TRBD1 (6 bases). The ends were cut back, 3 bases at V and 9 bases at J, with 15 bases in the middle. The CDR3 is made up of 15 amino acids. Per germline, CDR1 SGHTA and CDR2 FQGTGA. Written as DNA, the CDR3 is TGTGCCAGCAGCTTGGGTCAGGGGCTGGGTTCACCCCTCCACTTT. Translation: CASSLGQGLGSPLHF.

The rearrangement joins TRBV2 to TRBJ1-3; 9 bases agree with TRBD1. V lost 6 bases to trimming and J lost 4 bases; unmatched junction nucleotides: 4. Per the germline V gene, CDR1 is SNHLY and CDR2 is FYNNEI. This CDR3 region has 14 residues. The CDR3 DNA follows: TGTGCCAGCAGACAGGGGGCGCGGGGAAACACCATATATTTT. Protein sequence: CASRQGARGNTIYF.

The chain combines TRBV29-1 with TRBJ2-7; 12 nucleotides agree with TRBD1. J was trimmed by 6 bases and V by 3 bases; bases with no gene match: 9. The CDR3 loop spans 15 amino acids. The germline CDR1 and CDR2 sequences are SQVTM and ANQGSEA. CDR3 DNA: TGCAGCGTTGATTCCGGGACAGGGGGCTGGGGCGAGCAGTACTTC. Translated: CSVDSGTGGWGEQYF.

The gene calls are TRBV6-5 and TRBJ1-1, with a weak D call TRBD1 (5 bases). The CDR3 has 14 residues. Germline values: CDR1 MNHEY, CDR2 SVGAGI. V lost 4 bases and J lost 7, with 16 bases in between. DNA of the CDR3: TGTGCCAGCAGTTCCTCGATGGGGCGGGGTGAAGCTTTCTTT. Translated: CASSSSMGRGEAFF.

V gene TRBV3-1 (or the pseudogene TRBV3-2) combines with J gene TRBJ1-1, with 7 bases aligning to TRBD1. The CDR3 spans 14 residues. Losses at the gene ends were 6 bases for V and 7 bases for J; bases not matched to a gene: 11. Germline loops: CDR1 LGHDT, CDR2 YNNKEL (reference sequence). CDR3 sequence: CASRWGQSPGEAFF. Here the CDR3 DNA reads TGTGCCAGCAGGTGGGGACAGTCTCCCGGTGAAGCTTTCTTT.

The chain has TRBV11-3 and TRBJ1-2; TRBD1 aligns across 9 bases. This CDR3 contains 14 residues. Germline CDR1 and CDR2: SGHNT and YENEEA. V lost 4 bases and J lost 10; bases outside the gene matches: 10. The CDR3 DNA follows: TGTGCCAGCAGCTATTCCGGGACAGGGATTGACTACACCTTC. Translating gives CASSYSGTGIDYTF.

The chain uses TRBV30 and TRBJ1-3; no clear D. Trimming left V 2 bases short and J 4 bases short, with 15 bases between. This CDR3 contains 15 residues. CDR1 GTSNPN and CDR2 SVGIG come from the germline V gene (reference sequence). CDR3 DNA: TGTGCCTGGAGTCCGGCCGGAGGGAACGGAAACACCATATATTTT. It encodes CAWSPAGGNGNTIYF.

The gene calls are TRBV24-1 and TRBJ2-1, with 9 bases lining up with TRBD1. The CDR3 extends over 16 amino acids. Germline CDR1 reads KGHDR; CDR2 reads SFDVKD. J was trimmed by 8 bases and V by 3 bases; bases with no gene match: 10. The CDR3 loop reads CATSDATGTGSDEQFF. In nucleotides, the CDR3 is TGTGCCACCAGTGATGCAACCGGGACAGGGTCCGATGAGCAGTTCTTC.

This chain joins TRBV7-2 and TRBJ1-1; D not resolved. CDR1 and CDR2 (germline): SGHTA, FQGNSA. The CDR3 is 13 residues long. The V and J ends lost 3 bases and 4 bases respectively, with 9 bases between them. The CDR3 DNA reads as TGTGCCAGCAGCTTCACAGAATCCACTGAAGCTTTCTTT. It translates to CASSFTESTEAFF.

This sequence joins TRBV18 and TRBJ2-7, with 7 bases aligning to TRBD1. Germline lookup yields CDR1 KGHSH and CDR2 LQKENI. This CDR3 comprises 12 residues. Losses at the gene ends were 4 bases for V and 3 bases for J; bases not matched to a gene: 0. DNA for the CDR3: TGTGCCAGCTCACGGGACAGCTACGAGCAGTACTTC. Residues: CASSRDSYEQYF.

The table lists this clone with a count of one. V is TRBV24-1 and J is TRBJ1-5; D is unresolved. The CDR3 covers 14 residues. The germline V gene has CDR1 KGHDR and CDR2 SFDVKD. V was shortened by 3 bases and J by 4 bases, with 9 bases between the two germline ends. CDR3 loop: CATSDPGRNQPQHF. The CDR3 coding sequence is TGTGCCACCAGTGATCCCGGGAGAAATCAGCCCCAGCATTTT.

The rearrangement links TRBV5-6 to TRBJ1-3; D gene unclear. Germline V lookup: CDR1 SGHDT, CDR2 YYEEEE. The length of the CDR3 is 12 residues. V shed 5 bases and J shed 1 base, with 4 bases lying between them. The CDR3 region is CASRASGNTIYF. The CDR3 DNA is TGTGCCAGCAGGGCATCTGGAAACACCATATATTTT.

The chain links TRBV7-3 to TRBJ2-1, with 8 bases aligning to TRBD2. The CDR3 sequence is 15 residues long. CDR1 SGHTA and CDR2 FQGTGA come from the germline V gene. Unmatched junction bases numbered 12, after V lost 8 bases and J lost 6 bases. The CDR3 here is CASGTLAGRLNEQFF. CDR3 sequence (DNA): TGTGCCAGCGGCACCCTAGCGGGTCGTCTCAATGAGCAGTTCTTC. The full variable domain, with the rest looked up from reference TRBV7-3 and TRBJ2-1, is GAGVSQTPSNKVTEKGKYVELRCDPISGHTALYWYRQSLGQGPEFLIYFQGTGAADDSGLPNDRFFAVRPEGSVSTLKIQRTERGDSAVYLCASGTLAGRLNEQFFGPGTRLTVL.

With respect to this clone: Other DNA sequences within the sample encode an identical CDR3. The chain recombines TRBV13 with TRBJ1-5; D gene uncertain. CDR1 PRHDT and CDR2 FYEKMQ come from the germline V gene (reference sequence). The CDR3 loop spans 14 amino acids. V shed 1 base and J shed 1 base, with 5 bases lying between them. CDR3 DNA: TGTGCCAGCAGCTTAGCCAGAAGCAATCAGCCCCAGCATTTT. It yields the protein CASSLARSNQPQHF.

V usage is TRBV19 and J usage is TRBJ1-2; the match to TRBD1 covers 11 bases. The V gene end was trimmed by 6 bases and the J gene end by 3 bases; junction bases not matched to a gene: 3. This CDR3 region has 14 residues. Per the germline V gene, CDR1 is LNHDA and CDR2 is SQIVND (reference sequence). The CDR3 sequence is CASRDRGLYYGYTF. The CDR3 region has the DNA TGTGCCAGTAGGGACAGGGGGCTGTACTATGGCTACACCTTC.

This rearrangement joins TRBV7-9 to TRBJ2-1; 16 bases align to TRBD2. The CDR3 is 16 amino acids. J gave up 12 bases and V 5 bases, and 10 bases lay outside the gene matches. CDR1 SEHNR and CDR2 FQNEAQ come from the germline V gene (reference sequence). CDR3 region: CASSPPGLAGGLGQFF. In nucleotides, the CDR3 is TGTGCCAGCAGCCCCCCGGGACTAGCGGGGGGGCTCGGGCAGTTCTTC.

In this sample, this clone turned up a few times. The chain is built from TRBV27 and TRBJ2-7; a possible D gene is TRBD1 (5 bases). Germline V gives CDR1 MNHEY, CDR2 SMNVEV (reference sequence). The length of the CDR3 is 14 residues. V shed 4 bases and J shed 9 bases, with 19 bases lying between them. Here the CDR3 DNA reads TGTGCCAGCAGTTCAACCCCAGGGTCTATTGGGCAGTACTTC. Its protein is CASSSTPGSIGQYF.

The chain recombines TRBV2 with TRBJ1-5; TRBD1 might be the D (6 bases). The CDR3 contains 15 residues. The germline V gene has CDR1 SNHLY and CDR2 FYNNEI. Trimming shortened V by 4 bases and J by 3 bases, and 13 bases separated the two germline ends. CDR3 DNA: TGTGCCAGCAGTGCGGAGACAGGCTTCAATCAGCCCCAGCATTTT. Translating gives CASSAETGFNQPQHF.